These T cell receptor beta chains were read from a single sample in a study of T-cell reconstitution after alpha-beta-depleted transplantation in children. TCRdb passed the PCR reads through MiXCR, listing each CDR3 protein once. Here the sample spans fewer than 400,000 distinct CDR3 sequences, around 21% being singletons. The sample consisted of PBMCs from the stem cell graft donor, taken from the stem cell graft. The receptors derive from a human donor who donated a stem cell graft to a child with acute myeloid leukemia. The CDR3 runs from the conserved cysteine through the conserved F or W. Each record gives: clone size, D gene, V gene, J gene, CDR3 protein, CDR3 DNA. D genes are given only for firm matches. Clone size is stated in some rows and not others, as once, few, many or a class when expanded.

size: .
D: .
V: TRBV20-1
J: TRBJ2-2
CDR3: CSASRGNTGELFF
DNA: TGCAGTGCTAGTCGGGGAAATACCGGGGAGCTGTTTTTT

size: .
D: TRBD2
V: TRBV11-2
J: TRBJ2-2
CDR3: CASSFRTSGSNTGELFF
DNA: TGTGCCAGCAGCTTTAGGACTAGCGGGTCGAACACCGGGGAGCTGTTTTTT

size: few
D: TRBD1
V: TRBV29-1
J: TRBJ2-3
CDR3: CSVEDDRESTDTQYF
DNA: TGCAGCGTTGAAGACGACAGGGAGAGCACAGATACGCAGTATTTT

size: many
D: TRBD2
V: TRBV20-1
J: TRBJ2-1
CDR3: CSALAGASDNEQFF
DNA: TGCAGTGCTCTAGCGGGAGCATCTGACAATGAGCAGTTCTTC

size: .
D: .
V: TRBV25-1
J: TRBJ1-5
CDR3: CASSESGDSNQPQHF
DNA: TGTGCCAGCAGTGAATCGGGAGATAGCAATCAGCCCCAGCATTTT

size: .
D: .
V: TRBV25-1
J: TRBJ2-1
CDR3: CASSEKGRRSLNNEQFF
DNA: TGTGCCAGCAGTGAAAAGGGAAGGCGGAGCCTCAACAATGAGCAGTTCTTC

size: .
D: .
V: TRBV29-1
J: TRBJ2-7
CDR3: CSVQTSSYEQYF
DNA: TGCAGCGTCCAGACTAGCTCCTACGAGCAGTACTTC

size: few
D: .
V: TRBV5-1
J: TRBJ2-3
CDR3: CASSLAGVTDTQYF
DNA: TGCGCCAGCAGCTTGGCAGGGGTCACAGATACGCAGTATTTT

size: .
D: TRBD2
V: TRBV19
J: TRBJ2-3
CDR3: CASTSLAGSTDTQYF
DNA: TGTGCCAGTACCTCGCTAGCGGGAAGCACAGATACGCAGTATTTT

size: .
D: TRBD2
V: TRBV18
J: TRBJ2-1
CDR3: CASSPQVDSGNEQFF
DNA: TGTGCCAGCTCACCACAGGTTGATAGCGGGAATGAGCAGTTCTTC

size: few
D: TRBD1
V: TRBV4-2
J: TRBJ2-7
CDR3: CASSQYLEDRVAEQYF
DNA: TGTGCCAGCAGCCAATACTTAGAAGACAGGGTCGCCGAGCAGTACTTC

size: many
D: TRBD1
V: TRBV20-1
J: TRBJ1-1
CDR3: CSARQGGTEAFF
DNA: TGCAGTGCTAGACAGGGGGGCACTGAAGCTTTCTTT

size: few
D: .
V: TRBV7-2
J: TRBJ1-4
CDR3: CASSSSLGWSEKLFF
DNA: TGTGCCAGCAGCTCCAGCTTAGGGTGGAGTGAAAAACTGTTTTTT

size: many
D: .
V: TRBV25-1
J: TRBJ2-7
CDR3: CASSEGGSSYEQYF
DNA: TGTGCCAGCAGTGAGGGTGGCAGTTCCTACGAGCAGTACTTC

size: .
D: TRBD1
V: TRBV28
J: TRBJ1-1
CDR3: CAGTENPNTEAFF
DNA: TGTGCCGGGACAGAAAATCCGAACACTGAAGCTTTCTTT

size: .
D: .
V: TRBV20-1
J: TRBJ1-2
CDR3: CSARSHNYGYTF
DNA: TGCAGTGCTCGGTCACACAACTATGGCTACACCTTC

size: few
D: .
V: TRBV12-3/TRBV12-4
J: TRBJ2-5
CDR3: CASSLGVTQYF
DNA: TGTGCCAGCAGCCTAGGTGTGACCCAGTACTTC

size: many
D: .
V: TRBV20-1
J: TRBJ2-7
CDR3: CSARGPVPAAHSYEQYF
DNA: TGCAGTGCTAGAGGTCCAGTTCCAGCGGCCCATTCCTACGAGCAGTACTTC

size: few
D: .
V: TRBV29-1
J: TRBJ2-7
CDR3: CSVIGSPNEQYF
DNA: TGCAGCGTTATCGGGAGCCCCAACGAGCAGTACTTC

size: .
D: TRBD1
V: TRBV7-2
J: TRBJ2-7
CDR3: CASNLPGQGVYEQYF
DNA: TGTGCCAGCAATCTCCCAGGACAGGGTGTATACGAGCAGTACTTC

size: few
D: .
V: TRBV15
J: TRBJ2-7
CDR3: CATSRDLSGAGEQYF
DNA: TGTGCCACCAGCAGAGATCTCAGCGGAGCCGGTGAGCAGTACTTC

size: many
D: .
V: TRBV29-1
J: TRBJ2-1
CDR3: CSVRRASYNEQFF
DNA: TGCAGCGTCCGGCGGGCTTCCTACAATGAGCAGTTCTTC

size: .
D: .
V: TRBV9
J: TRBJ2-7
CDR3: CASSVGSGAKREQYF
DNA: TGTGCCAGCAGCGTAGGATCGGGGGCAAAGAGGGAGCAGTACTTC

size: .
D: .
V: TRBV4-3
J: TRBJ2-3
CDR3: CARREGVTDTQYF
DNA: TGCGCCAGGAGGGAGGGGGTCACAGATACGCAGTATTTT

size: many
D: TRBD2
V: TRBV7-2
J: TRBJ2-7
CDR3: CASSPRQREVRYEQYF
DNA: TGTGCCAGCAGCCCCAGACAGCGGGAGGTTCGCTACGAGCAGTACTTC

size: .
D: .
V: TRBV20-1
J: TRBJ1-1
CDR3: CSARPTGSTEAFF
DNA: TGCAGTGCTCGACCGACAGGTTCCACTGAAGCTTTCTTT

size: few
D: TRBD2
V: TRBV15
J: TRBJ2-7
CDR3: CATRDPGLAGNEQYF
DNA: TGTGCCACCAGGGACCCGGGACTAGCGGGAAACGAGCAGTACTTC

size: few
D: TRBD1
V: TRBV12-3/TRBV12-4
J: TRBJ2-7
CDR3: CATMTGGLDEQYF
DNA: TGTGCCACCATGACAGGGGGCCTCGACGAGCAGTACTTC